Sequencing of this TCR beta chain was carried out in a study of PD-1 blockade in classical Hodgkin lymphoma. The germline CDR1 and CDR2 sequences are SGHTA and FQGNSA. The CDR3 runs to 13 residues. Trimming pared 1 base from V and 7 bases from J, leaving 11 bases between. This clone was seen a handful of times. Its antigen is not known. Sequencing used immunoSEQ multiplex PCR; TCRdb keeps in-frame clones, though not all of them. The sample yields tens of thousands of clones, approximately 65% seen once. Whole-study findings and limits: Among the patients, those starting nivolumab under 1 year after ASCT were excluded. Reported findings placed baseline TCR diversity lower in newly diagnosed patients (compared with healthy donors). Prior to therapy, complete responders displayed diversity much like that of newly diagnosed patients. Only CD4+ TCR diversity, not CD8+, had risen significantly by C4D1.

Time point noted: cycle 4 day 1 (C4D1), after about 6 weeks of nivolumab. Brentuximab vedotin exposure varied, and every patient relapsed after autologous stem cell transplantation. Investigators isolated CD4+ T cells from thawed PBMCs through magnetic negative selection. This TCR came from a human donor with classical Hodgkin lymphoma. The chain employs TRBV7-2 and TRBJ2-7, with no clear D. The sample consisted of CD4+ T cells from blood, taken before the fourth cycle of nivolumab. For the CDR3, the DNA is TGTGCCAGCAGCTTAGGCCCCGTGGGAGAGCAGTACTTC. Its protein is CASSLGPVGEQYF.